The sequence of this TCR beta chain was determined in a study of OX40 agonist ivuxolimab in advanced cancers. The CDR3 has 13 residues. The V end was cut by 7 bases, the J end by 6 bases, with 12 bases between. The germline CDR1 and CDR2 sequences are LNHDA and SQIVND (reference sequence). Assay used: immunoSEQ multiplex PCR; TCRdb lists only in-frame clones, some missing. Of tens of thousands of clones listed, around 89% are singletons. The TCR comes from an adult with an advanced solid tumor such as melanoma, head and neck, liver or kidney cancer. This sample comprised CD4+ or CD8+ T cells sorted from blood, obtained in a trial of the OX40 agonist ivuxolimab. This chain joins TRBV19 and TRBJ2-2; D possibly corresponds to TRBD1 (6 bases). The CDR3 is CASTTGLAGELFF. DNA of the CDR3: TGTGCCAGTACTACAGGGTTGGCCGGGGAGCTGTTTTTT. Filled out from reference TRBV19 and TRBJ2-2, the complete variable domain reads DGGITQSPKYLFRKEGQNVTLSCEQNLNHDAMYWYRQDPGQGLRLIYYSQIVNDFQKGDIAEGYSVSREKKESFPLTVTSAQKNPTAFYLCASTTGLAGELFFGEGSRLTVL.